This T cell receptor (beta chain) emerged from a study of cytomegalovirus exposure and HLA in healthy donors. Vbeta (60) and Jbeta (13) primers were used in the PCR. TCRdb keeps only in-frame clones here, not all; method: immunoSEQ multiplex PCR. The repertoire includes 65,000 to 95,000 clones, 65% to 85% of them detected once, and more than 2.5% sits in the top ten. As concerns this clone: Antigen unknown.

Study-wide points: Presence/absence analyses supposed approximately even sequencing depth among donors.

Sequenced sample: PBMCs. The sequence was collected from a man aged 50 or older in good health and CMV-seronegative.

CDR3 protein: CASSYSGTGGSPLHF. DNA of the CDR3: TGTGCCAGCAGTTACTCCGGGACAGGAGGATCACCCCTCCACTTT. V usage is TRBV6-5 and J usage is TRBJ1-6; TRBD1 matches 8 bases. Germline CDR1 reads MNHEY; CDR2 reads SVGAGI. The V and J ends lost 0 bases and 10 bases, in that order; junction bases with no gene match: 5. CDR3 length equals 15 residues.